The 5 T cell receptor beta chains below come from one sample, sequenced in a study of blood T cell repertoires in COVID-19. Some clones are missing from TCRdb's copy, which holds only in-frame ones; the method was immunoSEQ multiplex PCR. The sample has 350,000 to 500,000 clones, approximately 90% seen once; the top ten hold roughly 0.76%. Sample: peripheral blood. The source of these receptors is a man aged 18 to 29 with COVID-19, enrolled during active disease.

This chain links TRBV12-3 or TRBV12-4 with TRBJ1-2, with D perhaps matching TRBD1 (5 bases). V was clipped by 7 bases and J by 4 bases, with 10 bases between them. This CDR3 has 12 amino acids. CDR3 region: CASTLGPYGYTF. The CDR3 coding sequence is TGTGCCAGCACCCTGGGGCCCTATGGCTACACCTTC.

The chain is built from TRBV10-2 and TRBJ1-4; D perhaps matches TRBD1 (5 bases). CDR1 and CDR2 from the germline V gene are WSHSY and SAAADI. This CDR3 region has 14 residues. V lost 2 bases, J lost 8 bases, and 12 bases lay in between. The CDR3 DNA reads TGCGCCAGCAGTGAGGCCCCGGGGGGGGAAAAACTGTTTTTT. It is translated as CASSEAPGGEKLFF.

The chain couples TRBV6-5 to TRBJ2-7, with 10 bases that match TRBD2. The CDR3 length is 15 residues. From germline, CDR1 is MNHEY and CDR2 SVGAGI. J lost 2 bases, V lost 6 bases, and 7 bases had no gene match. The CDR3 sequence is CASSYGTSETYEQYF. The CDR3 bases are TGTGCCAGCAGCTATGGGACTAGCGAGACCTACGAGCAGTACTTC.

The V and J genes are TRBV7-9 and TRBJ2-5; TRBD2 matches 11 bases. The CDR3 totals 15 residues. CDR1 is SEHNR and CDR2 is FQNEAQ in the germline V gene (reference sequence). V shed 5 bases, J shed 7 bases, and the junction held 9 bases outside the gene matches. The CDR3 coding sequence is TGTGCCAGCAGCACCGGGACTAGCGGTGCCGGGACCCAGTACTTC. Amino acid sequence: CASSTGTSGAGTQYF. The full variable domain, its missing parts supplied by reference TRBV7-9 and TRBJ2-5, is DTGVSQNPRHKITKRGQNVTFRCDPISEHNRLYWYRQTLGQGPEFLTYFQNEAQLEKSRLLSDRFSAERPKGSFSTLEIQRTEQGDSAMYLCASSTGTSGAGTQYFGPGTRLLVL.

The chain employs TRBV7-2 and TRBJ2-5; D is ambiguous. The germline V gene encodes CDR1 SGHTA and CDR2 FQGNSA. CDR3 length: 14 amino acids. Trimming removed 3 bases from V and 1 base from J, with 9 bases in between. The CDR3 nucleotides read TGTGCCAGCAGCTTGAGCACGGGCCAAGAGACCCAGTACTTC. Translating it yields CASSLSTGQETQYF.